The 8 T cell receptor beta chains reported below all come from one sample, sequenced in a study of early T cells in non-severe SARS-CoV-2 infection (dated by TCRdb to the early 2020s). Library preparation used 5' RACE. This sample was sequenced with a NextSeq 500. The public sequencing data were trimmed at Q25 with fastp and processed into clonotypes with MiXCR by TCRdb, which kept only in-frame beta chains. When rows share a CDR3 protein, they turn into one entry using the most common DNA and genes. The sample includes some 76,000 distinct CDR3 sequences, with roughly an eighth observed a single time. The ten largest clones add up to about 14% of the sample. What was sequenced was whole blood. All receptors come from an adult who was a healthcare worker with PCR-confirmed SARS-CoV-2 infection or an uninfected control (not recorded which).

This clonotype was observed a few times. The CDR3 spells CASSQLGPGQPQHF. DNA for the CDR3: TGTGCCAGCAGCCAACTGGGACCCGGTCAGCCCCAGCATTTT. V and J are TRBV7-2 and TRBJ1-5, with a possible D match to TRBD1 (5 bases). CDR1 and CDR2 from the germline V gene are SGHTA and FQGNSA. The V gene lost 5 bases and the J gene lost 6 bases, with 14 bases spanning the gap. The CDR3 is made up of 14 amino acids.

This clonotype appeared many times. The chain couples TRBV5-5 to TRBJ1-1; TRBD1 is a possible D gene (5 bases). Germline CDR1 reads SGHKS; CDR2 reads YYEKEE (reference sequence). This CDR3 is 16 amino acids long. Trimming removed 0 bases from V and 0 bases from J, with 12 bases in between. CDR3 sequence reads: CASSLVDNRMNTEAFF. The CDR3 nucleotides read TGTGCCAGCAGCTTGGTGGACAACAGGATGAACACTGAAGCTTTCTTT.

This chain links TRBV6-6 with TRBJ2-5; 8 nucleotides agree with TRBD2. This CDR3 region has 16 residues. With 0 bases clipped from V and 1 base from J, the junction kept 4 bases outside the gene matches. CDR1 MNHNY and CDR2 SVGAGI come from the germline V gene (reference sequence). The CDR3 loop reads CASSYSTGGGQETQYF. The CDR3 DNA reads TGTGCCAGCAGTTACTCAACGGGAGGGGGCCAAGAGACCCAGTACTTC.

J is TRBJ2-3 and V is TRBV7-2; D call uncertain. This CDR3 is built from 15 residues. With 5 bases removed from V and 2 bases from J, the gap between germline ends came to 14 bases. Germline assignment: CDR1 SGHTA and CDR2 FQGNSA. CDR3 sequence: CASSRAPGYTDTQYF. Here the CDR3 DNA reads TGTGCCAGCAGCCGGGCCCCTGGCTACACAGATACGCAGTATTTT.

This clonotype came up a few times. The gene calls are TRBV2 and TRBJ1-2, with D maybe TRBD1 (5 bases). Germline V gene data show CDR1 as SNHLY and CDR2 as FYNNEI. The CDR3 totals 13 residues. V was shortened by 7 bases and J by 2 bases, with 11 bases between the two germline ends. DNA for the CDR3: TGTGCCAGCACTGGGACGGGAAACTATGGCTACACCTTC. It translates to CASTGTGNYGYTF.

This clonotype was counted ten times or more. The V and J genes are TRBV5-5 and TRBJ1-1; D remains ambiguous. The V end lost 1 base, the J end lost 0 bases, and 7 bases lay between the germline ends. CDR3 length: 14 residues. Germline CDR1 is SGHKS and CDR2 is YYEKEE (reference sequence). The CDR3 reads CASSLWQLNTEAFF. CDR3 DNA: TGTGCCAGCAGCTTGTGGCAGTTGAACACTGAAGCTTTCTTT.

The chain carries TRBV6-2 or TRBV6-3 and TRBJ2-6; D gene unclear. V dropped 6 bases and J dropped 0 bases, with 12 bases sitting between them. There are 16 residues in the CDR3. Germline CDR1 is MNHEY and CDR2 is SVGEGT. Here the CDR3 reads CASSYGRNSGANVLTF. In DNA, the CDR3 is TGTGCCAGCAGCTATGGACGGAACTCTGGGGCCAACGTCCTGACTTTC.

This clonotype was detected only a few times. The CDR3 is CASSDSDRATDTQYF. Here the CDR3 DNA reads TGTGCCAGCAGTGACTCCGACAGGGCCACAGATACGCAGTATTTT. This chain uses TRBV6-4 with TRBJ2-3; 7 nucleotides align to TRBD1. V was pared by 0 bases and J by 2 bases, with 2 bases of the junction left unmatched. The CDR3 has 15 amino acids. In germline, CDR1 is MRHNA, CDR2 SNTAGT.